The clone carrying this TCR beta chain has a count of ten or more. Its antigen is undetermined. From germline, CDR1 is SQVTM and CDR2 ANQGSEA. CDR3 length equals 13 residues. Trimming took off 6 bases at V and 5 bases at J, with 16 bases between the two ends. A 5'RACE template-switching step, the method used to make TCR cDNA, added a universal primer site and UMIs. MiXCR, run by TCRdb on the 5' RACE reads, gives a single entry per CDR3 protein. The sample comprises roughly 310,000 distinct CDR3 sequences, less than 4.5% of which are singletons, and about 25% rests with the top ten. The data originate from a study of T cells after yellow fever vaccination. Findings and caveats of the study: Re-detected after boosting: most primary clones, 96% of CD4 and roughly 88% of CD8.

This TCR was recovered from a man aged 18 to 29 who received the YFV17D yellow fever vaccine. The specimen comprised PBMCs, sampled on the day of the yellow fever booster vaccination. The chain carries TRBV29-1 and TRBJ2-5, with D perhaps being TRBD1 or TRBD2 (5 bases each). CDR3 sequence reads: CSVKAQGGETQYF. CDR3 DNA: TGCAGCGTAAAAGCTCAGGGCGGGGAGACCCAGTACTTC. The full variable domain, with the rest looked up from reference TRBV29-1 and TRBJ2-5, is SAVISQKPSRDICQRGTSLTIQCQVDSQVTMMFWYRQQPGQSLTLIATANQGSEATYESGFVIDKFPISRPNLTFSTLTVSNMSPEDSSIYLCSVKAQGGETQYFGPGTRLLVL.